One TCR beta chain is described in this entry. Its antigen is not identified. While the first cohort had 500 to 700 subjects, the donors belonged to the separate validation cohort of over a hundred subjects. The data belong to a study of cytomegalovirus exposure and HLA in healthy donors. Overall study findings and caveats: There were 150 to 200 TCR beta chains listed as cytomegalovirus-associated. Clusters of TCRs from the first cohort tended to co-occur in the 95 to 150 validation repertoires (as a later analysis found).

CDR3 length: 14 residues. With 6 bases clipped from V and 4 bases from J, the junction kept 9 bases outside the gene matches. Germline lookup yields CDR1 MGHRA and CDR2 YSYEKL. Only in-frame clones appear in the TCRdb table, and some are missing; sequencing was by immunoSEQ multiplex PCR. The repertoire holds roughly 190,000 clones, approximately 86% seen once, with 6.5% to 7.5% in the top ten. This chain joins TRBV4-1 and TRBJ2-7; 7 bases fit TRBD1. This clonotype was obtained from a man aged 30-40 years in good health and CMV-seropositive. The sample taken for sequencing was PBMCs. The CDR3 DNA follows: TGCGCCAGCAGTCAGGTCACGGGACAGTACGAGCAGTACTTC. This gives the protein CASSQVTGQYEQYF.